The rows below give T cell receptor beta chains drawn from one sample of a study of molecular identifiers for immune sequencing clone quantification. TCRdb ran MiXCR on the PCR reads and lists one entry per CDR3 protein. The sample has about 40,000 distinct CDR3 sequences, less than 20% seen once. What was sequenced was naive CD8+ T cells from blood, with Jurkat cell RNA spiked in. The receptors were gathered from a human donor in good health. Some libraries in this study had Jurkat cell RNA spiked in. Each CDR3 is given with its conserved first and last residue. D genes are given only for firm matches. Only part of the rows carry a size: once, few, many, or a class if the clone is expanded.

V gene	J gene	D gene	clone size	CDR3 DNA	CDR3 protein
TRBV10-3	TRBJ2-1	NA	few	TGTGCCATCAGGCGGGATAGTGAGCAGTTCTTC	CAIRRDSEQFF
TRBV7-9	TRBJ2-7	NA	many	TGTGCCAGCAGCCCCCCATTCGCGGCCCCCTACGAGCAGTACTTC	CASSPPFAAPYEQYF
TRBV7-9	TRBJ1-6	TRBD1	NA	TGTGCCAGCAGCCCAGGGGACAGCTATAATTCACCCCTCCACTTT	CASSPGDSYNSPLHF
TRBV29-1	TRBJ2-3	TRBD2	medium-sized	TGCAGCGTTGAAATTTGGACTAGCGGGAGCACAGATACGCAGTATTTT	CSVEIWTSGSTDTQYF
TRBV7-9	TRBJ2-3	NA	many	TGTGCCAGCAGCTTAGAGTCCCCGGTGGGGCACCAACGCACAGATACGCAGTATTTT	CASSLESPVGHQRTDTQYF
TRBV15	TRBJ2-1	NA	many	TGTGCCACCAGCAGAGAAGGGGGACCGCCGACTAGCTACAATGAGCAGTTCTTC	CATSREGGPPTSYNEQFF
TRBV4-1	TRBJ2-1	TRBD2	few	TGCGCCAGCAGCCGGACTAGCGGGACCAATGAGCAGTTCTTC	CASSRTSGTNEQFF
TRBV7-6	TRBJ1-3	NA	few	TGTGCCAGCAGCTTAGTTCCCTCGCAGACGTACTCTGGAAACACCATATATTTT	CASSLVPSQTYSGNTIYF
TRBV2	TRBJ1-1	NA	NA	TGTGCCAGCACTGACCCCCGACAACGGAACACTGAAGCTTTCTTT	CASTDPRQRNTEAFF
TRBV27	TRBJ2-1	TRBD2	few	TGTGCCAGCAGTAGTACGTCGGGACTAGCGGTACGCGAGCAGTTCTTC	CASSSTSGLAVREQFF
TRBV6-5	TRBJ1-1	NA	many	TGTGCCAGCAGTTCCGGACAGAGGGTTGAAGCTTTCTTT	CASSSGQRVEAFF
TRBV12-3/TRBV12-4	TRBJ2-1	TRBD2	many	TGTGCCAGCAGTTTCCCTAGCGGATCCTACAATGAGCAGTTCTTC	CASSFPSGSYNEQFF
TRBV12-3/TRBV12-4	TRBJ1-5	NA	many	TGTGCCAGCCAAAGGGGGGATCCAATCGATCCCCAGCATTTT	CASQRGDPIDPQHF
TRBV7-6	TRBJ1-1	TRBD1	many	TGTGCCAGCAGCTTTGGGACAGGAACTGAAGCTTTCTTT	CASSFGTGTEAFF
TRBV5-1	TRBJ2-5	NA	NA	TGCGCCAGCAGCTTGGCCAGGTGGGACGAGACCCAGTACTTC	CASSLARWDETQYF
TRBV7-2	TRBJ2-1	NA	few	TGTGCCAGCAGCCCAATAGGGGATGAGCAGTTCTTC	CASSPIGDEQFF
TRBV5-1	TRBJ2-7	TRBD1	few	TGCGCCAGCAGCGCGGATCGGGACAGGGGATCTAGCGAGCAGTACTTC	CASSADRDRGSSEQYF
TRBV27	TRBJ1-3	NA	NA	TGTGCCAGCAGGGAACGGGGAGTCGGAAACACTATATATTTT	CASRERGVGNTIYF
TRBV9	TRBJ2-1	TRBD2	NA	TGTGCCAGCAGCGCCAACCTAGCGGGAGAGAACAATGAGCAGTTCTTC	CASSANLAGENNEQFF
TRBV6-6	TRBJ2-4	NA	many	TGTGCCAGCAGTTACGCCCTACTAGCGAAGGGGGAAAACATTCAGTACTTC	CASSYALLAKGENIQYF
TRBV14	TRBJ2-2	TRBD1	many	TGTGCCAGCAGCCCGACAGGGCGTGGCACCGGGGAGCTGTTTTTT	CASSPTGRGTGELFF
TRBV20-1	TRBJ2-7	TRBD2	many	TGCAGTGCTACTAGCGGGAGTGCCTACGAGCAGTACTTC	CSATSGSAYEQYF
TRBV9	TRBJ2-5	NA	few	TGTGCCAGCAGCGCCTTCGGAGGGGGGGAGACCCAGTACTTC	CASSAFGGGETQYF
TRBV6-2/TRBV6-3	TRBJ2-1	NA	few	TGTGCCAGCAGTTTTGACTACCCGGATCCCCATGAGCAGTTCTTC	CASSFDYPDPHEQFF
TRBV14	TRBJ2-7	NA	many	TGTGCCAGCAGCCAAGTAGATAGCGGCGAGCAGTACTTC	CASSQVDSGEQYF
TRBV6-6	TRBJ2-1	TRBD2	many	TGTGCCAGCAGTTACCCTCAGGGACTAGTTGGGATGGAGCAGTTCTTC	CASSYPQGLVGMEQFF
TRBV4-1	TRBJ2-2	NA	many	TGCGCCAGCAGCCAAGAAAACGGTCGGGTCACCGGGGAGCTGTTTTTT	CASSQENGRVTGELFF
TRBV5-1	TRBJ2-3	NA	many	TGCGCCAGCAGCACCTACCTAGAAGAGGACACAGATACGCAGTATTTT	CASSTYLEEDTDTQYF
TRBV6-2/TRBV6-3	TRBJ2-7	NA	NA	TGTGCCAGCAGTTATCCGGAGAGACAGGTTTTC	CASSYPERQVF
TRBV6-2/TRBV6-3	TRBJ2-1	TRBD2	many	TGTGCCAGCAGTTACGGTTCACGGGTAGCGGGAGGGCGAAATGAGCAGTTCTTC	CASSYGSRVAGGRNEQFF
TRBV19	TRBJ1-1	NA	many	TGTGCCAGTAGTATAGTCCCACGAGGCGCTGAAGCTTTCTTT	CASSIVPRGAEAFF